One sample yielded the 14 T cell receptor beta chains listed below, sequenced in a study of tumor-infiltrating lymphocytes in primary liver carcinoma. A primer in the constant region served to generate TCR beta cDNA from 500 ng of total RNA. A slightly modified ARM-PCR protocol with three nested multiplex PCR rounds produced these TCR beta libraries. Rounds one and two of PCR, each of roughly 10 cycles, were primed with TRBV1-TRBV30 forward primers and a C-beta reverse primer. TCRdb processed the multiplex PCR reads anew with MiXCR; each CDR3 protein has one entry. Here the sample spans about 78,000 distinct CDR3 sequences, over 60% being singletons. Both RNA and DNA were isolated together from 20-30 mg of bulk tissue that had not been sorted. The sequenced sample was liver tumor tissue from sampling region 4. Sample subset: tumor region T4, right-lateral pole. The receptors were gathered from a man aged 40-55 years with primary liver carcinoma and hepatitis B virus infection.

Note on this clonotype: A read error may explain this, as a much larger clone is one base away. CDR3 loop: CVSSPTGGRETQYF. In DNA, the CDR3 is TGTGTCAGCAGCCCAACAGGGGGCCGGGAGACCCAGTACTTC. The V call is TRBV7-9, the J call TRBJ2-5; 9 bases fit TRBD1. The CDR3 has 14 amino acids. Looked up from germline, CDR1 is SEHNR and CDR2 is FQNEAQ (reference sequence). Combining the CDR3 with reference TRBV7-9 and TRBJ2-5 gives the whole variable domain DTGVSQNPRHKITKRGQNVTFRCDPISEHNRLYWYRQTLGQGPEFLTYFQNEAQLEKSRLLSDRFSAERPKGSFSTLEIQRTEQGDSAMYLCVSSPTGGRETQYFGPGTRLLVL.

Comment on this clonotype: Sequence at one end of the junction differs from germline and may be a read error. The V gene is TRBV5-8, the J gene TRBJ2-3, with D maybe TRBD1 (7 bases). CDR1 SGHTS and CDR2 YDEGEE come from the germline V gene. The CDR3 totals 14 residues. The CDR3 reads CANSFGRGADTQYF. As DNA, the CDR3 is TGTGCCAACAGCTTCGGCAGGGGGGCAGATACGCAGTATTTT. The entire variable domain, with the rest obtained from reference TRBV5-8 and TRBJ2-3, is as follows: EAGVTQSPTHLIKTRGQQATLRCSPISGHTSVYWYQQALGLGLQFLLWYDEGEERNRGNFPPRFSGRQFPNYSSELNVNALELEDSALYLCANSFGRGADTQYFGPGTRLTVL.

As to this clonotype: Without the conserved terminal phenylalanine or tryptophan, this CDR3 likely stems from a read error. The chain recombines TRBV4-1 with TRBJ2-1; D gene uncertain. The germline CDR1 and CDR2 sequences are MGHRA and YSYEKL. V was trimmed by 7 bases and J by 7 bases, leaving 17 bases between them. CDR3 length equals 14 residues. Here the CDR3 reads CASNSLGSENEQFS. The CDR3 DNA reads as TGCGCCAGCAACTCCCTAGGGTCAGAGAATGAGCAGTTCTCC.

About this clonotype: Germline and junction disagree at one end, which may indicate a read error. The J gene is TRBJ1-1, the V gene TRBV28; D unclear. This CDR3 region has 14 residues. In germline, CDR1 is MDHEN, CDR2 SYDVKM. CDR3 in DNA: TGTGCCAGCAGTTTGGGTTGGGGAAACACTGAATCTTTCTTC. Its translation is CASSLGWGNTESFF.

In its sample, this clonotype was seen a few times. A much larger clone lies a single base off, so this may be a read error. The genes are TRBV4-1 and TRBJ2-1, with a possible D match to TRBD2 (5 bases). The CDR3 runs to 15 residues. Germline CDR1 is MGHRA and CDR2 is YSYEKL. V was shortened by 5 bases and J by 7 bases, with 18 bases between the two germline ends. CDR3 in DNA: TGCGCCAGCAGCATACTAGTACCCGGATCAAATGAGCAGTTCTTC. Its protein product is CASSILVPGSNEQFF.

Points on this clonotype: This is likely a read error, given that the CDR3 carries no conserved phenylalanine or tryptophan at its end. The chain couples TRBV2 to TRBJ2-5; D is perhaps TRBD2 (5 bases). The V gene lost 2 bases and the J gene lost 7 bases, with 23 bases spanning the gap. This CDR3 spans 17 amino acids. The V gene's germline CDR1 is SNHLY and CDR2 FYNNEI. This CDR3 reads CASSETSRASFLVTQYL. CDR3 DNA sequence: TGTGCCAGCAGTGAAACAAGTCGGGCTAGCTTCTTGGTGACCCAGTACTTA.

Worth noting for this clonotype: The junction differs from germline at one of its ends, possibly a read error. The chain recombines TRBV28 with TRBJ2-6, with a possible D match to TRBD1 (5 bases). The CDR3 is made up of 16 amino acids. Germline V gene sequence: CDR1 MDHEN, CDR2 SYDVKM. The CDR3 bases are TGTGCCAGCAGTTTCCCACCGACGACTGGGGCCAATGTCCTGACTTTC. Protein sequence: CASSFPPTTGANVLTF.

With respect to this clonotype: This CDR3 fails to terminate in the conserved phenylalanine or tryptophan, so it likely reflects a read error. V gene TRBV11-2 combines with J gene TRBJ2-2, with a weak D call TRBD1 (6 bases). The CDR3 has 17 residues. Germline V gene lookup returns CDR1 SGHAT and CDR2 FQNNGV. This CDR3 reads CTSSPNVGQANTRELFI. CDR3 sequence (DNA): TGTACCAGCAGCCCCAATGTGGGACAAGCGAACACCAGGGAGCTGTTTATT.

This clonotype has at least ten counts. A much larger clone differs from this one at a single base, so this may be a read error. V and J are TRBV11-2 and TRBJ2-3; 11 bases agree with TRBD2. Looked up from germline, CDR1 is SGHAT and CDR2 is FQNNGV. The CDR3 is made up of 15 amino acids. V shed 3 bases and J 2 bases; nucleotides not matched to a gene: 1. The CDR3 spells CASSLTSGVTDTQYF. For the CDR3, the DNA is TGTGCCAGCAGCTTGACTAGCGGGGTCACAGATACGCAGTATTTT. Complete variable domain (other parts from reference TRBV11-2 and TRBJ2-3): EAGVAQSPRYKIIEKRQSVAFWCNPISGHATLYWYQQILGQGPKLLIQFQNNGVVDDSQLPKDRFSAERLKGVDSTLKIQPAKLEDSAVYLCASSLTSGVTDTQYFGPGTRLTVL.

The chain recombines TRBV29-1 with TRBJ2-4, with unresolved D. The CDR3 sequence is 11 residues long. Germline values: CDR1 SQVTM, CDR2 ANQGSEA. V lost 4 bases and J lost 16, with 17 bases in between. The CDR3: CSVVVDGQAYF. The CDR3 coding sequence is TGCAGCGTTGTCGTGGATGGCCAGGCATACTTC.

This clonotype came up many times. V and J are TRBV7-8 and TRBJ2-7; D may match TRBD1 or TRBD2 (5 bases each). V was shortened by 6 bases and J by 1 base, with 10 bases between the two germline ends. CDR1 SGHVS and CDR2 FQNEAQ come from the germline V gene. There are 13 residues in the CDR3. The CDR3 sequence is CASRGDTSYEQYF. As DNA, the CDR3 is TGTGCCAGCAGGGGGGATACATCCTACGAGCAGTACTTC.

In this sample, this clonotype turned up a few times. Since a much larger clone is just one base distant, this may be a read error. The CDR3 DNA sequence: TGCAGCGCCGGGCAAGAGATCCAGTACTTC. It yields the protein CSAGQEIQYF. This chain connects TRBV29-1 to TRBJ2-5; D unresolved. The CDR3 length is 10 residues. Per germline, CDR1 SQVTM and CDR2 ANQGSEA.

Concerning this clonotype: One end of the junction is discordant with germline, which a read error may explain. The CDR3 bases are TGCAGCGTTGAGGGAACGTTAGCAAACGAGCACTACTTC. This translates into CSVEGTLANEHYF. The rearrangement uses TRBV29-1 and TRBJ2-7, with D hard to call. The germline V gene has CDR1 SQVTM and CDR2 ANQGSEA. CDR3 length equals 13 residues.

As regards this clonotype: No conserved phenylalanine or tryptophan is present at the end of the CDR3, so a read error is the likely explanation. The chain combines TRBV28 with TRBJ2-7; a possible D gene is TRBD1 (7 bases). This CDR3 contains 15 residues. CDR1 MDHEN and CDR2 SYDVKM come from the germline V gene. Between the trimmed V and J ends, which lost 5 bases and 4 bases, there was a span of 18 bases. The CDR3 region is CASSLPGQRAYEQYL. Here the CDR3 DNA reads TGTGCCAGCAGTCTTCCGGGACAGCGGGCGTACGAGCAGTACTTA.